The 6 T cell receptor beta chains presented below share a single source sample, sequenced in a study of blood T cells in healthy people across ages. Combining a sample-barcoded 5' primer with a J-beta primer mix, a second PCR ran for 7 to 11 cycles. TCRdb redid the calling of the 5' RACE reads with MiXCR, one entry per CDR3 protein. The table has about 730,000 distinct CDR3 sequences, roughly 44% seen once; the top ten hold under 25%. Sequencing input: blood. The receptors come from a woman aged 55-70 years in good health.

This clonotype was counted between two and nine times. The chain is built from TRBV15 and TRBJ2-1; D may be TRBD1 (6 bases). Germline CDR1 LNHNV, CDR2 YYDKDF (reference sequence). V dropped 2 bases and J dropped 9 bases, with 17 bases sitting between them. The CDR3 totals 15 residues. The CDR3 DNA reads as TGTGCCACCAGCAGAAAAGGCCAAACAGGGAGTGAGCAGTTCTTC. Amino acids: CATSRKGQTGSEQFF.

The chain links TRBV4-3 to TRBJ2-5; 12 nucleotides match TRBD1. J gave up 4 bases and V 1 base, and 4 bases lay outside the gene matches. The CDR3 contains 16 residues. CDR1 is LGHNA, CDR2 YSLEER, per germline. The CDR3 DNA reads TGCGCCAGCAGCCAAGTGGGGACAGGGGGCACAGAGACCCAGTACTTC. As protein: CASSQVGTGGTETQYF.

The CDR3, as DNA: TGTGCCAGCAGTTTCCCACCGTCCAGCACCATATATTTT. Translation: CASSFPPSSTIYF. The V gene is TRBV28, the J gene TRBJ1-3; D is uncertain. The CDR3 is 13 amino acids. V lost 3 bases, J lost 9 bases, and 12 bases lay in between. The germline gives CDR1 MDHEN, CDR2 SYDVKM.

Details on this clonotype: A much larger clone lies a single base off, so this may be a read error. The chain is built from TRBV4-3 and TRBJ2-1; tentatively, D is TRBD2 (5 bases). Looked up from germline, CDR1 is LGHNA and CDR2 is YSLEER. V shed 0 bases and J shed 3 bases, with 12 bases lying between them. The CDR3 extends over 16 amino acids. Written as DNA, the CDR3 is TGCGCCAGCAGCCAAGAACGACCAGCGGTCTACAATGAGCAGTTCTTC. This encodes CASSQERPAVYNEQFF.

The genes are TRBV24-1 and TRBJ2-1, with 7 bases that match TRBD2. CDR1 and CDR2 (germline): KGHDR, SFDVKD. This CDR3 has 15 residues. The V segment lost 5 bases and the J segment 3 bases; nucleotides outside the gene matches: 6. CDR3 loop: CATSGQRDLYNEQFF. CDR3 nucleotides: TGTGCCACCAGTGGACAGCGGGACCTCTACAATGAGCAGTTCTTC.

The chain joins TRBV20-1 to TRBJ2-5; tentatively, D is TRBD1 or TRBD2 (6 bases each). This CDR3 region has 14 residues. V dropped 5 bases and J dropped 0 bases, with 13 bases sitting between them. Germline V lookup: CDR1 DFQATT, CDR2 SNEGSKA (reference sequence). The chain's CDR3 is CSAHMEGDQETQYF. CDR3 nucleotide sequence: TGCAGTGCTCACATGGAGGGGGACCAAGAGACCCAGTACTTC.